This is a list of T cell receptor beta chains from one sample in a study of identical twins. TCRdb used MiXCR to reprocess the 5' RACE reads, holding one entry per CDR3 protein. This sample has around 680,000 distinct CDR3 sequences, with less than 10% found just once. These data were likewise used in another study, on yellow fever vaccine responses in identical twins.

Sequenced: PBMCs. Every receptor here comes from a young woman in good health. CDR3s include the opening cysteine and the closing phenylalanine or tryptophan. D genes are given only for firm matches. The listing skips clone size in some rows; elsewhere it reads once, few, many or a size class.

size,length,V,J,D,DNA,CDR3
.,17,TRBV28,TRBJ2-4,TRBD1,TGTGCCAGCAGGGAATGGACAGGGGTGGCAGCCAAAAACATTCAGTACTTC,CASREWTGVAAKNIQYF
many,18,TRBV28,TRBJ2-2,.,TGTGCCAGCAGTTTGGGTGGTGAGGGATACGCGAACACCGGGGAGCTGTTTTTT,CASSLGGEGYANTGELFF
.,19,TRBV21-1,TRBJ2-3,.,TGTGCCAGCAGCAGCGGGACAGGGGTATGTACTTTGGGCACAGATACGCAGTATTTT,CASSSGTGVCTLGTDTQYF
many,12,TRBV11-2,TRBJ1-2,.,TGTGCCAGCAGCTCCAGCAACTATGGCTACACCTTC,CASSSSNYGYTF
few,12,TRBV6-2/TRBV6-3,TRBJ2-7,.,TGTGCCAGCAGAGGGACCCCCTACGAGCAGTACTTC,CASRGTPYEQYF
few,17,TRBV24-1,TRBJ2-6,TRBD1,TGTGCCACCAGTGACGCCGGGACAGGGCTTGGGGCCAACGTCCTGACTTTC,CATSDAGTGLGANVLTF
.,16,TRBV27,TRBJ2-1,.,TGTGCCAGCAGTAGAAGGACCGTTCTCTCCTACAATGAGCAGTTCTTC,CASSRRTVLSYNEQFF
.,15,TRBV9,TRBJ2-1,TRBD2,TGTGCCAGCAGCCCGTCGGGGGGGGGTGTTAATGAGCAGTTCTTC,CASSPSGGGVNEQFF
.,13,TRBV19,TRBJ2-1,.,TGTGCCAGTAGTATAAGGCCCTACAATGAGCAGTTCTTC,CASSIRPYNEQFF
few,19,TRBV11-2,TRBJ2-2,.,TGTGCCAGCAGCTTAGAAGGCTTGCGGGCCCCGGAGGAGGACGGGGAGCTGTTTTTT,CASSLEGLRAPEEDGELFF
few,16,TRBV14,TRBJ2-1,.,TGTGCCAGCAGCCCTAGAGGCTCCACCTCCTACAATGAGCAGTTCTTC,CASSPRGSTSYNEQFF
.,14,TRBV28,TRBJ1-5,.,TGTGCCAGCAGTTTGGAGGGGCGTCCTCAGCCCCAGCATTTT,CASSLEGRPQPQHF
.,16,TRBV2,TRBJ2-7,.,TGTGCCAGCGATCTGGGGGGGGCAGGGGTTTCCTCCGAGCAGTACTTC,CASDLGGAGVSSEQYF
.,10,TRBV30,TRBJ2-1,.,TGTGCCTGCCTGTCTGGTGTGCAGTTCTTC,CACLSGVQFF
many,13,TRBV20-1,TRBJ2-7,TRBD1,TGCAGTCCTAAAAAGACAGGGCCAAGCGAGCAGTACTTC,CSPKKTGPSEQYF
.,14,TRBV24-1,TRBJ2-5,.,TGTGCCACCAGTGATGCGAGAGAGGGGGAGACCCAGTACTTC,CATSDAREGETQYF
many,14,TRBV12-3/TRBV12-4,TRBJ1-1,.,TGTGCCAGCAGCCCTGGGGCAGCGAACACTGAAGCTTTCTTT,CASSPGAANTEAFF
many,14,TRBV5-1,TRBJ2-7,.,TGCGCCAGCAGCATCCTACAGGGAGGCTACGAGCAGTACTTC,CASSILQGGYEQYF
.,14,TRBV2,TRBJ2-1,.,TGTGCCAGCAGTGACAGGGTCAGCCGGAATGAGCAGTTCTTC,CASSDRVSRNEQFF
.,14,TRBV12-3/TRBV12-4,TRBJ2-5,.,TGTGCCAGCAGTTTTGACTCCTTTTTGGAGACCCAGTACTTC,CASSFDSFLETQYF
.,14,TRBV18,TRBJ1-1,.,TGTGCCAGCTCACCACTAAAGGGCGTCACTGAAGCTTTCTTT,CASSPLKGVTEAFF
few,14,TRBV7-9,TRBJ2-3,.,TGTGCCAGCAGCATAGTCCCAGTTGCAGATACGCAGTATTTT,CASSIVPVADTQYF
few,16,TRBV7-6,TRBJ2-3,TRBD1,TGTGCCAGCACCCCCCCGGTGACAGGGGGGACAGATACGCAGTATTTT,CASTPPVTGGTDTQYF
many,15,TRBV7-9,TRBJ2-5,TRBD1,TGTGCCAGCAGCTCCCGGGACAGGCCCCAAGAGACCCAGTACTTC,CASSSRDRPQETQYF
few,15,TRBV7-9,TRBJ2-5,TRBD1,TGTGCCAGCAGCCCCGTTACTCGGACAGGCGAGACCCAGTACTTC,CASSPVTRTGETQYF
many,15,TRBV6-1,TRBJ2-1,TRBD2,TGTGCCAGCAGCGACACTAGCGGGGAGTACAATGAGCAGTTCTTC,CASSDTSGEYNEQFF
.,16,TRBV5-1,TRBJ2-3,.,TGCGCCAGCAGCTTGTACTTGGGCGGGGTGGCAGATACGCAGTATTTT,CASSLYLGGVADTQYF
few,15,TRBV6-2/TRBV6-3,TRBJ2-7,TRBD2,TGTGCCAGCAGTCAGATAACAGCGGGAGGCTACGAGCAGTACTTC,CASSQITAGGYEQYF
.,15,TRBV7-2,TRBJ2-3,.,TGTGCCAGCAGCTTAGGACAGCTTTTAGTAGATACGCAGTATTTT,CASSLGQLLVDTQYF
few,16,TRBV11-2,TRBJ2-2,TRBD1,TGTGCCAGCAGCGAGACAGGGGGGGTGGACACCGGGGAGCTGTTTTTT,CASSETGGVDTGELFF
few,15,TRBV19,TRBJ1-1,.,TGTGCCAGTAGTATATGGTCGACAGGGAACACTGAAGCTTTCTTT,CASSIWSTGNTEAFF
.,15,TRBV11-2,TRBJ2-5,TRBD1,TGTGCCAGCAGCACCACGACAGGGTTCAGAGAGACCCAGTACTTC,CASSTTTGFRETQYF
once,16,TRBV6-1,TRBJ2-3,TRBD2,TGTGCCAGCAGACCCGGACTAGCGGGAGTGGTAGATACGCAGTATTTT,CASRPGLAGVVDTQYF
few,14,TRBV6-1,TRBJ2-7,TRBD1,TGTGCCAGCAGTGCACCGGGACAGATCTACGAGCAGTACTTC,CASSAPGQIYEQYF
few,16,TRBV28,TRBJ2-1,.,TGTGCCAGCTCACCCCGAATCAGGCCCTCCTACAATGAGCAGTTCTTC,CASSPRIRPSYNEQFF
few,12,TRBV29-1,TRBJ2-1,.,TGCAGCGTTGATCAGGGTAGCAATGAGCAGTTCTTC,CSVDQGSNEQFF
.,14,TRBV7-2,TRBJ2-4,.,TGTGCCAGCAGTCGGGGGACTTACCCTAACATTCACTACTTC,CASSRGTYPNIHYF
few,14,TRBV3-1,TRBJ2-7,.,TGTGCCAGCAGCCAAGATCTGAGGACTTACGAGCAGTACTTC,CASSQDLRTYEQYF
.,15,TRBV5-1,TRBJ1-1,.,TGCGCCAGCAGCTTGGCCGACTGGGAAGGGACTGAAGCTTTCTTT,CASSLADWEGTEAFF
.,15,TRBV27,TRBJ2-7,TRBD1,TGTGCCAGCAGTTTAGGGTTGCAGGGGGCGTCCGAGCAGTACTTC,CASSLGLQGASEQYF